Shown below are 27 T cell receptor beta chains from a single sample sequenced in a study of Ad26.COV2.S vaccination and SARS-CoV-2 variants. Here immunoSEQ multiplex PCR was the method, and the copy in TCRdb shows in-frame clones only, minus some. The sample has roughly 350,000 clones, around nine tenths seen once. Described treatment: about 20 received Ad26.COV2.S at low or high dose, single or two shots; a few received placebo; per-sample allocation not given. At day 63 after the first vaccine or placebo injection, samples were drawn. The sequencing here drew on peripheral blood, taken in a trial of Ad26.COV2.S vaccine versus placebo. The receptors stem from a person aged 18-65 years who received the Ad26.COV2.S COVID-19 vaccine or a placebo.

The chain employs TRBV7-9 and TRBJ1-1; the D gene is possibly TRBD1 (6 bases). Per germline, CDR1 SEHNR and CDR2 FQNEAQ (reference sequence). V was clipped by 5 bases and J by 3 bases, with 16 bases between them. The CDR3 loop spans 15 amino acids. In nucleotides, the CDR3 is TGTGCCAGCAGCCCAGGATGGGGGGCTTACACTGAAGCTTTCTTT. Residues: CASSPGWGAYTEAFF.

The chain has TRBV7-2 and TRBJ2-5; TRBD2 agrees at 9 bases. Unmatched junction bases numbered 7, after V lost 1 base and J lost 4 bases. This CDR3 is built from 16 residues. Germline lookup yields CDR1 SGHTA and CDR2 FQGNSA. CDR3 coding DNA: TGTGCCAGCAGCTTAGATGTAGCGGGGGTCGGAGAGACCCAGTACTTC. This encodes CASSLDVAGVGETQYF.

This chain uses TRBV6-2 or TRBV6-3 with TRBJ1-4, with unresolved D. The germline CDR1 and CDR2 sequences are MNHEY and SVGEGT. The CDR3 is 11 amino acids. V dropped 4 bases and J dropped 8 bases, with 5 bases sitting between them. CDR3 DNA sequence: TGTGCCAGCAGTTTTGGGGAAAAACTGTTTTTT. This sequence encodes CASSFGEKLFF.

The V call is TRBV24-1, the J call TRBJ2-3; D unclear. The CDR3 sequence is 13 residues long. Germline CDR1 reads KGHDR; CDR2 reads SFDVKD. Trimming took off 0 bases at V and 4 bases at J, with 4 bases between the two ends. The CDR3 nucleotides are TGTGCCACCAGTGATTTGCGGGCAGATACGCAGTATTTT. Amino acid sequence: CATSDLRADTQYF.

The chain combines TRBV4-2 with TRBJ1-4; unclear D gene. The germline V gene has CDR1 LGHNA and CDR2 YNFKEQ. This CDR3 is 11 amino acids long. V gave up 3 bases and J gave up 8 bases, with 4 bases separating them. For the CDR3, the DNA is TGTGCCAGCAGCCAGGGGGAAAAACTGTTTTTT. Translating it yields CASSQGEKLFF.

DNA for the CDR3: TGTGCCAGCAGACGGACTAGCGGGGGTGAGACCCAGTACTTC. It is translated as CASRRTSGGETQYF. The rearrangement uses TRBV7-2 and TRBJ2-5; 13 bases are shared with TRBD2. This CDR3 has 14 amino acids. Germline loops: CDR1 SGHTA, CDR2 FQGNSA. V lost 6 bases and J lost 5; bases outside the gene matches: 3.

This rearrangement joins TRBV5-1 to TRBJ1-4; D gene uncertain. V gave up 3 bases and J gave up 4 bases, with 16 bases separating them. This CDR3 comprises 16 residues. Germline V gene sequence: CDR1 SGHRS, CDR2 YFSETQ. The CDR3 region is CASSWEGGNNNEKLFF. Here the CDR3 DNA reads TGCGCCAGCAGCTGGGAAGGTGGGAACAATAATGAAAAACTGTTTTTT. The variable domain in full, completed from reference TRBV5-1 and TRBJ1-4, reads KAGVTQTPRYLIKTRGQQVTLSCSPISGHRSVSWYQQTPGQGLQFLFEYFSETQRNKGNFPGRFSGRQFSNSRSEMNVSTLELGDSALYLCASSWEGGNNNEKLFFGSGTQLSVL.

The chain uses TRBV5-1 and TRBJ1-2; 8 bases map to TRBD1. In germline, CDR1 is SGHRS, CDR2 YFSETQ. The length of the CDR3 is 14 residues. The junction had 7 bases not matched to a gene; V was cut back by 4 bases and J by 5 bases. CDR3 coding DNA: TGCGCCAGCAGCACCGGACAGGGCAATTATGGCTACACCTTC. Protein sequence: CASSTGQGNYGYTF.

The gene calls are TRBV11-1 and TRBJ2-2; D remains ambiguous. Germline CDR1 is SGHAT and CDR2 is FQDESV (reference sequence). With 5 bases removed from V and 1 base from J, the gap between germline ends came to 11 bases. CDR3 length: 15 amino acids. The CDR3 DNA reads TGTGCCAGCAGCCTCACGCGCCAGAACACCGGGGAGCTGTTTTTT. It translates to CASSLTRQNTGELFF.

The chain combines TRBV3-1 (or the pseudogene TRBV3-2) with TRBJ2-1; 8 bases agree with TRBD1. The CDR3 is 13 residues long. The germline CDR1 and CDR2 sequences are LGHDT and YNNKEL (reference sequence). Trimming cost V 5 bases and J 12 bases; bases outside gene matches: 9. This chain's CDR3 is CASSEGTGGLQFF. The CDR3 nucleotides read TGTGCCAGCAGCGAAGGGACAGGCGGGCTGCAGTTCTTC.

This clone was picked up one time. The chain combines TRBV14 with TRBJ2-7; a possible D gene is TRBD1 (5 bases). This CDR3 is built from 16 residues. The V gene's germline CDR1 is SGHDN and CDR2 FVKESK. V was cut by 0 bases and J by 3 bases, with 15 bases left in between. CDR3 in amino acids: CASSQEEAGPGYEQYF. The CDR3 region has the DNA TGTGCCAGCAGCCAAGAAGAGGCAGGGCCAGGCTACGAGCAGTACTTC.

CDR3 sequence reads: CASSPPGGSYGYTF. In DNA, the CDR3 is TGTGCCAGCAGCCCCCCAGGAGGGAGCTATGGCTACACCTTC. The chain recombines TRBV6-2 or TRBV6-3 with TRBJ1-2; D gene ambiguous. Germline values: CDR1 MNHEY, CDR2 SVGEGT. Trimming pared 6 bases from V and 4 bases from J, leaving 15 bases between. The length of the CDR3 is 14 residues.

The chain combines TRBV7-9 with TRBJ2-3; D unclear. The length of the CDR3 is 15 residues. Germline V gives CDR1 SEHNR, CDR2 FQNEAQ (reference sequence). V lost 1 base, J lost 0 bases, and 8 bases lay in between. CDR3 in amino acids: CASSLVKPSTDTQYF. Here the CDR3 DNA reads TGTGCCAGCAGCTTAGTTAAGCCCAGCACAGATACGCAGTATTTT.

The rearrangement joins TRBV28 to TRBJ1-2; D may be TRBD1 (5 bases). The V end was cut by 6 bases, the J end by 4 bases, with 15 bases between. Germline CDR1 MDHEN, CDR2 SYDVKM. The CDR3 extends over 14 amino acids. The CDR3 nucleotides are TGTGCCAGCAGCCGCGGAGGGGCGTCCTATGGCTACACCTTC. Translating gives CASSRGGASYGYTF.

The rearrangement links TRBV29-1 to TRBJ2-7; 9 nucleotides agree with TRBD1. There are 14 residues in the CDR3. Germline V lookup: CDR1 SQVTM, CDR2 ANQGSEA. The trim removed 6 bases at V and 4 bases at J, leaving 10 bases unmatched. CDR3 region: CSVFTGTGLYEQYF. In DNA, the CDR3 is TGCAGCGTCTTTACCGGGACAGGGCTTTACGAGCAGTACTTC.

The chain couples TRBV5-1 to TRBJ2-1; 9 positions match TRBD1. The germline V gene has CDR1 SGHRS and CDR2 YFSETQ. The ends lost 4 bases at V and 11 bases at J; junction bases unmatched: 7. CDR3 length equals 13 residues. CDR3 coding DNA: TGCGCCAGCAGCCAAACGGACAGGGGTCAGCAGTTCTTC. Its translation is CASSQTDRGQQFF. Variable domain in full (rest from reference TRBV5-1 and TRBJ2-1): KAGVTQTPRYLIKTRGQQVTLSCSPISGHRSVSWYQQTPGQGLQFLFEYFSETQRNKGNFPGRFSGRQFSNSRSEMNVSTLELGDSALYLCASSQTDRGQQFFGPGTRLTVL.

The rearrangement links TRBV11-2 to TRBJ2-1; TRBD1 matches 10 bases. The CDR3 covers 15 residues. Per germline, CDR1 SGHAT and CDR2 FQNNGV. The ends lost 5 bases at V and 4 bases at J; junction bases unmatched: 5. The CDR3 nucleotides are TGTGCCAGCAGCCCAGGGACAGGGGCTTACAATGAGCAGTTCTTC. Translation gives CASSPGTGAYNEQFF. Using reference TRBV11-2 and TRBJ2-1 for the parts outside the CDR3, the full variable domain is EAGVAQSPRYKIIEKRQSVAFWCNPISGHATLYWYQQILGQGPKLLIQFQNNGVVDDSQLPKDRFSAERLKGVDSTLKIQPAKLEDSAVYLCASSPGTGAYNEQFFGPGTRLTVL.

This rearrangement joins TRBV7-9 to TRBJ2-3; perhaps TRBD1 as D (6 bases). The germline CDR1 and CDR2 sequences are SEHNR and FQNEAQ (reference sequence). The germline V and J ends were trimmed by 1 base and 10 bases, with 12 bases remaining between them. The CDR3 totals 13 residues. The CDR3 coding sequence is TGTGCCAGCAGCTTAGGAGGGCAGGGGTCGCAGTATTTT. This sequence encodes CASSLGGQGSQYF.

This clone was observed a handful of times. V is TRBV6-2 or TRBV6-3 and J is TRBJ1-6; D possibly corresponds to TRBD1 (5 bases). The CDR3 length is 18 residues. CDR1 MNHEY and CDR2 SVGEGT come from the germline V gene. V was clipped by 3 bases and J by 7 bases, with 22 bases between them. In nucleotides, the CDR3 is TGTGCCAGCAGTTATCTTGAGGACAATTCGAACTTGAATTCACCCCTCCACTTT. Residues: CASSYLEDNSNLNSPLHF.

CDR3 DNA: TGCGCCAGCAGCCAATGGACTAGCGCGAGCACAGATACGCAGTATTTT. Protein product: CASSQWTSASTDTQYF. V gene TRBV4-3 combines with J gene TRBJ2-3; 9 nucleotides agree with TRBD2. There are 16 residues in the CDR3. Per the germline V gene, CDR1 is LGHNA and CDR2 is YSLEER. Trimming removed 2 bases from V and 0 bases from J; junction bases left unmatched: 3.

The rearrangement joins TRBV7-9 to TRBJ2-1, with no clear D. The CDR3 runs 16 residues. Trimming cost V 1 base and J 8 bases, with 18 bases left between them. CDR1 is SEHNR, CDR2 FQNEAQ, per germline (reference sequence). Written as DNA, the CDR3 is TGTGCCAGCAGCTTAGTGAGGCAGGCGGTAGTAGATGAGCAGTTCTTC. Translated, it gives CASSLVRQAVVDEQFF. The full variable domain, with the rest looked up from reference TRBV7-9 and TRBJ2-1, is DTGVSQNPRHKITKRGQNVTFRCDPISEHNRLYWYRQTLGQGPEFLTYFQNEAQLEKSRLLSDRFSAERPKGSFSTLEIQRTEQGDSAMYLCASSLVRQAVVDEQFFGPGTRLTVL.

This clone has a count of ten or more. The chain employs TRBV6-2 or TRBV6-3 and TRBJ1-3; D is undetermined. The CDR3 has 13 amino acids. Trimming pared 4 bases from V and 3 bases from J, leaving 7 bases between. Germline assignment: CDR1 MNHEY and CDR2 SVGEGT. The CDR3 spells CASSSLIGNTIYF. The CDR3 DNA is TGTGCCAGCAGTTCCTTGATTGGAAACACCATATATTTT.

The J gene is TRBJ1-4, the V gene TRBV12-3 or TRBV12-4; tentative D call: TRBD1 (5 bases). This CDR3 has 13 amino acids. V lost 3 bases and J lost 5, with 7 bases in between. CDR3 region: CASSFSGNEKLFF. The CDR3 DNA is TGTGCCAGCAGTTTCTCAGGGAATGAAAAACTGTTTTTT.

The chain is built from TRBV7-2 and TRBJ2-5; no clear D gene. The CDR3 length is 14 residues. Trimming took 1 base from V and 5 from J, leaving 11 bases between them. Germline V gene sequence: CDR1 SGHTA, CDR2 FQGNSA. For the CDR3, the DNA is TGTGCCAGCAGCTTAGAGCCAGCCAGGGAGACCCAGTACTTC. Protein product: CASSLEPARETQYF.

V gene TRBV14 combines with J gene TRBJ2-3, with TRBD1 matching 7 bases. V lost 3 bases, J lost 0 bases, and 6 bases stayed unmatched. This CDR3 has 16 residues. Germline V CDR1 and CDR2: SGHDN, FVKESK. CDR3 bases: TGTGCCAGCAGCCAGCTGGACAGGCCCAGCACAGATACGCAGTATTTT. Translating it yields CASSQLDRPSTDTQYF.

DNA of the CDR3: TGTGCCAGCAGCCTTACAGGGACGGGAGGAAACACCATATATTTT. As protein: CASSLTGTGGNTIYF. V gene TRBV7-9 combines with J gene TRBJ1-3; tentatively, D is TRBD1 (6 bases). The CDR3 totals 15 residues. In germline, CDR1 is SEHNR, CDR2 FQNEAQ (reference sequence). Trimming pared 5 bases from V and 4 bases from J, leaving 15 bases between.

This chain joins TRBV7-8 and TRBJ1-6; 8 bases are a match to TRBD1. V shed 5 bases and J 10 bases; nucleotides not matched to a gene: 10. The CDR3 spans 15 residues. The V gene's germline CDR1 is SGHVS and CDR2 FQNEAQ. The CDR3 reads CASSLRQGARSPLHF. The DNA for the CDR3 is TGTGCCAGCAGCCTCCGGCAGGGGGCGAGATCACCCCTCCACTTT.